What follows describes a single T cell receptor beta chain. This sample was included in a study of blood T cell repertoires in COVID-19. Trimming cost V 2 bases and J 8 bases, with 10 bases left between them. Per germline, CDR1 MNHNY and CDR2 SVGAGI (reference sequence). There are 13 residues in the CDR3. The assay was immunoSEQ multiplex PCR, and TCRdb's table has in-frame clones only and misses some. The sample lists hundreds of thousands of clones, around 89% occurring once. Source material: PBMCs or T cells enriched from blood (not recorded which). The V gene is TRBV6-6, the J gene TRBJ2-1; possibly TRBD2 for D (6 bases). This TCR derives from a man in his forties who had recovered from COVID-19. The CDR3 region is CASSYREAHEQFF. In DNA form, the CDR3 reads TGTGCCAGCAGTTACAGGGAGGCCCATGAGCAGTTCTTC.